This is a list of T cell receptor beta chains from one sample in a study of blood T cell repertoires in COVID-19. Some clones are missing from TCRdb's copy, which holds only in-frame ones; the method was immunoSEQ multiplex PCR. Here the sample spans approximately 200,000 clones, approximately 90% being singletons. The source material was PBMCs or T cells enriched from blood (not recorded which). These receptors all stem from a man between 25 and 39 years old who had recovered from COVID-19. CDR3s include the opening cysteine and the closing phenylalanine or tryptophan. Each record gives: D gene, V gene, J gene, clone size, CDR3 protein, CDR3 DNA. The D gene is left open where the match is weak. The listing skips clone size in some rows; elsewhere it reads once, few, many or a size class.

.,TRBV3-1/TRBV3-2,TRBJ1-6,.,CASSQSNYNSPLHF,TGTGCCAGCAGCCAGTCCAACTATAATTCACCCCTCCACTTT
.,TRBV4-2,TRBJ1-1,.,CASSQERELEAFF,TGTGCCAGCAGCCAAGAAAGGGAGCTCGAAGCTTTCTTT
TRBD1,TRBV14,TRBJ1-1,.,CASSFAGTVNTEAFF,TGTGCCAGCAGCTTCGCCGGGACAGTAAACACTGAAGCTTTCTTT
.,TRBV7-3,TRBJ1-1,.,CASSFAGTEAFF,TGTGCCAGCAGCTTCGCCGGGACAGAAGCTTTCTTT
.,TRBV3-1/TRBV3-2,TRBJ2-1,.,CASSPGTYNEQFF,TGTGCCAGCAGTCCCGGTACTTACAATGAGCAGTTCTTC
TRBD2,TRBV27,TRBJ2-1,.,CASSSTGTRVHEQFF,TGTGCCAGCAGTTCAACCGGGACTAGGGTCCATGAGCAGTTCTTC
.,TRBV7-3,TRBJ1-1,few,CASSLQGKTEAFF,TGTGCCAGCAGCCTGCAGGGTAAGACTGAAGCTTTCTTT
TRBD1,TRBV30,TRBJ1-6,.,CAWSGSQGASSYNSPLHF,TGTGCCTGGAGTGGGTCCCAGGGGGCTTCTTCCTATAATTCACCCCTCCACTTT
.,TRBV4-1,TRBJ2-1,.,CASRTGPSSYNEQFF,TGCGCCAGCAGGACAGGCCCGAGCTCCTACAATGAGCAGTTCTTC
TRBD1,TRBV28,TRBJ1-5,few,CASIGGRNQPQHF,TGTGCCAGCATAGGGGGCCGCAATCAGCCCCAGCATTTT
TRBD1,TRBV7-2,TRBJ1-6,.,CASSSRDRGQGSPLHF,TGTGCCAGCAGCTCCCGGGACAGGGGGCAAGGATCACCCCTCCACTTT
TRBD2,TRBV2,TRBJ2-5,.,CASSLLAGGLETQYF,TGTGCCAGCAGTCTTCTAGCGGGGGGGCTTGAGACCCAGTACTTC
.,TRBV7-8,TRBJ1-1,.,CASSLVGGSGDLPLEAFF,TGTGCCAGCAGCTTAGTCGGGGGGTCGGGGGACCTTCCCCTTGAAGCTTTCTTT
TRBD1,TRBV7-9,TRBJ2-7,.,CARNTTGEWTSYEQYF,TGTGCCAGAAACACAACAGGGGAGTGGACGAGCTACGAGCAGTACTTC
TRBD2,TRBV5-4,TRBJ2-7,.,CASSPPSGGAGEQYF,TGTGCCAGCAGCCCTCCCTCGGGGGGGGCCGGGGAGCAGTACTTC
.,TRBV28,TRBJ2-7,.,CASLNTERVEQYF,TGTGCCAGCTTAAACACGGAACGGGTCGAGCAGTACTTC
.,TRBV19,TRBJ1-2,once,CASTEGLYGYTF,TGTGCCAGTACGGAGGGGCTCTATGGCTACACCTTC
TRBD1,TRBV30,TRBJ1-4,.,CAWTTGQGFEKLFF,TGTGCCTGGACTACGGGACAGGGGTTTGAAAAACTGTTTTTT
.,TRBV5-1,TRBJ1-1,.,CASRGDSGNQAFF,TGCGCCAGCAGGGGTGATTCGGGGAATCAAGCTTTCTTT